Each of the 13 T cell receptor beta chains below was sequenced from the same sample in a study of blood T cell repertoires in COVID-19. Clones were read by immunoSEQ multiplex PCR, and TCRdb kept only the in-frame ones, dropping some. The sample yields around 160,000 clones, roughly 88% seen once. Material for sequencing was PBMCs or T cells enriched from blood (not recorded which). The receptors originated from a woman aged 25-40 years with acute COVID-19.

Comments on this clone: Relative to the germline gene, one junction end is altered; a read error may explain this. The rearrangement links TRBV6-1 to TRBJ2-5; 12 nucleotides match TRBD2. Germline lookup yields CDR1 MNHNS and CDR2 SASEGT. The CDR3 has 15 amino acids. CDR3 loop: CASSELAGGPRFINF. Written as DNA, the CDR3 is TGTGCCAGCAGTGAACTAGCGGGAGGGCCACGGTTTATAAACTTC.

This chain uses TRBV5-5 with TRBJ2-5, with D possibly matching TRBD2 (5 bases). The CDR3 runs 12 residues. V was trimmed by 4 bases and J by 5 bases, leaving 9 bases between them. Germline V lookup: CDR1 SGHKS, CDR2 YYEKEE (reference sequence). The CDR3 here is CASSRGWETQYF. CDR3 in DNA: TGTGCCAGCAGCCGAGGGTGGGAGACCCAGTACTTC.

In this sample, this clone turned up once. The chain joins TRBV10-3 to TRBJ2-7, with 11 bases identical to TRBD1. The germline V gene encodes CDR1 ENHRY and CDR2 SYGVKD. The CDR3 extends over 16 amino acids. Trimming removed 4 bases from V and 1 base from J; junction bases left unmatched: 6. CDR3 sequence: CAISGPGQGASYEQYF. CDR3 coding DNA: TGTGCCATCAGTGGGCCAGGACAGGGGGCTTCCTACGAGCAGTACTTC.

The rearrangement uses TRBV4-2 and TRBJ2-7; 7 bases line up with TRBD2. The trim removed 4 bases at V and 5 bases at J, leaving 14 bases unmatched. The V gene's germline CDR1 is LGHNA and CDR2 YNFKEQ. CDR3 length equals 16 residues. The CDR3 is CASSLSGDAGVDEQYF. The CDR3 bases are TGTGCCAGCAGCCTTTCTGGTGACGCGGGAGTGGACGAGCAGTACTTC.

V gene TRBV11-2 combines with J gene TRBJ2-3, with 7 bases aligning to TRBD2. The CDR3 has 17 residues. Trimming took 1 base from V and 1 from J; bases not matched to a gene: 8. The germline V gene encodes CDR1 SGHAT and CDR2 FQNNGV. CDR3 sequence reads: CASSLVLAEVRTDTQYF. Written as DNA, the CDR3 is TGTGCCAGCAGCTTAGTCCTAGCGGAGGTGCGCACAGATACGCAGTATTTT.

V gene TRBV7-2 combines with J gene TRBJ1-4; no reliable D call. V was shortened by 4 bases and J by 0 bases, with 12 bases between the two germline ends. This CDR3 is 16 amino acids long. Germline loops: CDR1 SGHTA, CDR2 FQGNSA. The CDR3 coding sequence is TGTGCCAGCAGCTCAGGCTGGCAGGCAACTAATGAAAAACTGTTTTTT. This gives the protein CASSSGWQATNEKLFF.

This chain uses TRBV30 with TRBJ2-1, with D possibly being TRBD2 (6 bases). Trimming cost V 2 bases and J 0 bases, with 32 bases left between them. Germline V gives CDR1 GTSNPN, CDR2 SVGIG (reference sequence). This CDR3 has 22 residues. The CDR3 nucleotides are TGTGCCTGGAGTAAACGGTCCGTGACCCGGGGTAGCGGTTATAGCTCCTACAATGAGCAGTTCTTC. Translating gives CAWSKRSVTRGSGYSSYNEQFF.

J is TRBJ2-3 and V is TRBV2; 8 nucleotides align to TRBD2. V lost 3 bases, J lost 3 bases, and 2 bases stayed unmatched. Looked up from germline, CDR1 is SNHLY and CDR2 is FYNNEI. The CDR3 is made up of 14 amino acids. Written as DNA, the CDR3 is TGTGCCAGCAGTGATCGGGAGGGAACAGATACGCAGTATTTT. It is translated as CASSDREGTDTQYF.

This chain uses TRBV6-5 with TRBJ1-1; possible D gene TRBD1, 5 bases. The V end lost 0 bases, the J end lost 4 bases, and 9 bases lay between the germline ends. The germline V gene encodes CDR1 MNHEY and CDR2 SVGAGI. The CDR3 contains 14 residues. CDR3 bases: TGTGCCAGCAGTTACTCAGGGGTGGGCACTGAAGCTTTCTTT. Its translation: CASSYSGVGTEAFF.

The chain is built from TRBV5-1 and TRBJ1-6; TRBD1 matches 8 bases. Germline trimming cut 2 bases from V and 7 bases from J; bases unmatched to any gene: 5. This CDR3 spans 15 amino acids. Per germline, CDR1 SGHRS and CDR2 YFSETQ. The CDR3 bases are TGCGCCAGCAGCTTTGAACAGGGGGGGAATTCACCCCTCCACTTT. This translates into CASSFEQGGNSPLHF.

The chain uses TRBV4-1 and TRBJ2-7; 9 nucleotides agree with TRBD1. Germline V gene sequence: CDR1 MGHRA, CDR2 YSYEKL. This CDR3 comprises 16 residues. J lost 0 bases, V lost 4 bases, and 7 bases had no gene match. The CDR3 spells CASSLYPGQGSYEQYF. Written as DNA, the CDR3 is TGCGCCAGCAGCCTTTATCCGGGACAGGGCTCCTACGAGCAGTACTTC.

The chain joins TRBV4-1 to TRBJ2-5, with 9 bases lining up with TRBD2. Germline CDR1 is MGHRA and CDR2 is YSYEKL. The junction had 9 bases not matched to a gene; V was cut back by 3 bases and J by 1 base. The CDR3 is 17 residues long. CDR3 residues: CASSQATLAGSQETQYF. The CDR3 DNA reads TGCGCCAGCAGCCAGGCGACACTAGCGGGCTCCCAAGAGACCCAGTACTTC.

The genes are TRBV21-1 and TRBJ2-5; TRBD2, the D gene given by the table, was not confirmed from the DNA. TRBV21-1 is termed a pseudogene. The CDR3 runs to 17 residues. CDR3 residues: CASSKESSTSYRETQYF. CDR3 DNA sequence: TGTGCCAGCAGCAAAGAATCTTCGACTAGCTACAGAGAGACCCAGTACTTC.